This T cell receptor (beta chain) was observed in a study of regulatory T cells in long-lasting Graves disease (dated by TCRdb to about 2021). Concerning the study at large: Patients with newly diagnosed Graves' disease had been on antithyroid drugs for under 3 months. This study used TCR sequencing and RNA sequencing of peripheral blood to compare persistent Graves' disease patients against newly diagnosed Graves' disease patients. The study was conducted in China and was registered as a clinical trial. A total of around 35 samples underwent TCR sequencing: some 13 from persistent and approximately 20 from newly diagnosed Graves' disease patients.

This specimen's time point label, per the study, means: newly diagnosed GD, antithyroid drugs for less than 3 months. For both TCR sequencing and RNA sequencing, RNA was extracted from PBMCs in TRIzol. Graves' disease was diagnosed according to American Thyroid Association guidelines. Patients for the study were recruited at an endocrinology department in Xi'an, China. Each patient gave 9 to 10 milliliters of peripheral blood, collected in an EDTA anticoagulant tube. Ficoll Paque Plus density gradient separation was used to isolate PBMCs, and no further T cell sorting was done. An Agilent 2100 Bioanalyzer and agarose gel were used to assess RNA quality, and a NanoDrop 2000 was used to measure RNA concentration. Library creation used multiplex PCR. Data came from an Illumina HiSeq 4000. CDR3 regions were amplified by Arm-PCR with iRepertoire HTBI primers to construct TCR beta libraries. Before sequencing, the PCR products went through gel purification. Processing in the source paper ran as follows. A total of fewer than 70 TRBV and 14 TRBJ segments were identified across samples and were used for gene usage analysis of CDR3 amino acid clonotypes. COPE and FqMerger were used to merge filtered high-quality paired reads into contigs. BLAST was used to align contigs to IMGT TRBV, TRBD and TRBJ reference genes, and CDR3 was defined according to IMGT. Any clonotype with a frequency above 0.1% was counted as a highly expanded clone. Shannon entropy was used to measure repertoire diversity, and the Gini coefficient was used to measure V-J evenness. A clonotype found in more than one individual was treated as public. In TCRdb, the public reads were trimmed at Q25 with fastp and aligned with MiXCR, with productive beta chains retained. All rows with the same CDR3 protein become a single entry with the most common DNA and genes. These V and J calls originate from TCRdb's pipeline instead of the authors' own analysis. This sample gives about 310,000 distinct CDR3 sequences in total; 18% of them show up just once. Clones ranked in the top ten supply roughly 35% of the sample.

General findings and caveats noted by the study authors: Persistent Graves' disease patients showed lower TCR Shannon entropy and fewer highly expanded clones than newly diagnosed patients, suggesting clonal expansion. The authors noted that the small sample size was a limitation that may lower accuracy. Persistent patients shared more public clonotypes among themselves (around 3,000) than newly diagnosed patients did (more than 850). Only peripheral blood was studied, because thyroid tissue, the primary lesion, was inaccessible. Sequencing and analysis were restricted to the TCR beta chain.

This clonotype was seen repeatedly, ten times or more. Its antigen target is currently unknown. Qualities for individual bases were not recorded, and no much larger clone is one base off. The sample was peripheral blood mononuclear cells (PBMCs), taken at new diagnosis, from a patient treated with antithyroid drugs. This clonotype originated in a female donor with Graves disease.

The DNA sequence is as follows: TGTGCCAGCAGTGTACAGCTTACCGGGGAGACCCAGTACTTC. It is translated as CASSVQLTGETQYF. In this chain, TRBV27 is recombined with TRBJ2-5; no D gene call is confident. CDR3 length: 14 amino acids, cysteine to phenylalanine. Just CDR3 DNA is preserved here, 42 bases in frame from base 1. V is cut by 5 bases and J by 5 bases, and the space between the germline ends is 15 bases. Based on the germline V gene (reference sequence), the CDR1 and CDR2 sequences are MNHEY and SMNVEV.